Here is one T cell receptor beta chain with its context. The antigen remains unidentified. These data are taken from a study of siplizumab effects on memory and regulatory T cells. Study-wide results and caveats: The study found naive T cells seemingly more diverse than memory cells and seemingly major alloresponse contributors.

Germline values: CDR1 KGHSH, CDR2 LQKENI. Unmatched junction bases numbered 7, after V lost 4 bases and J lost 8 bases. This CDR3 has 13 amino acids. About 1.1 x 10^5 TCR templates were measured in each sample. Libraries were prepared by immunoSEQ multiplex PCR; TCRdb keeps only in-frame clonotypes and omits some of them. The sample has some 65,000 clones, about 87% seen once. The sample comprised Tregs sorted from blood. The sequence was obtained from a human donor in good health. The chain is built from TRBV18 and TRBJ2-5, with 7 bases that match TRBD1. The CDR3 region is CASSLQGQGTQYF. CDR3 DNA: TGTGCCAGCTCACTACAGGGGCAGGGAACCCAGTACTTC.